These 32 T cell receptor beta chains were all obtained from the same sample, sequenced in a study of shared clonotypes between healthy human individuals. Method: immunoSEQ multiplex PCR; TCRdb's copy keeps in-frame clones and lacks some. The profile covers around 2,000,000 clones, with 85% to 95% appearing a single time and approximately 0.13% taken by the ten largest. Sequenced sample: naive CD4+ T cells sorted from blood. Documented subset: CD45RA+ positively selected. Receptors were obtained from a man aged 18 to 35 in good health.

The V call is TRBV18, the J call TRBJ2-3; D gene unclear. Looked up from germline, CDR1 is KGHSH and CDR2 is LQKENI. This CDR3 is 16 amino acids long. V was cut by 3 bases and J by 0 bases, with 13 bases left in between. CDR3 DNA sequence: TGTGCCAGCTCACCCCAGAACATGCCTAGCACAGATACGCAGTATTTT. Protein sequence: CASSPQNMPSTDTQYF.

The chain is built from TRBV18 and TRBJ1-1, with D maybe TRBD1 (5 bases). The germline V gene encodes CDR1 KGHSH and CDR2 LQKENI. CDR3 size: 15 residues. Trimming took off 3 bases at V and 0 bases at J, with 11 bases between the two ends. The CDR3 nucleotides read TGTGCCAGCTCACCGCCAGGGCCCATGAACACTGAAGCTTTCTTT. Residues: CASSPPGPMNTEAFF.

The chain couples TRBV18 to TRBJ1-5, with no clear D. Trimming removed 5 bases at V and 0 bases at J, with 14 bases between. The CDR3 is made up of 16 amino acids. CDR1 is KGHSH, CDR2 LQKENI, per germline. Here the CDR3 DNA reads TGTGCCAGCTCAACATCGACGGTAAATAGCAATCAGCCCCAGCATTTT. Amino acids: CASSTSTVNSNQPQHF.

As for this clone: This sample also contains other DNA sequences that code for the same CDR3. V and J are TRBV5-1 and TRBJ1-1; 9 positions match TRBD1. The CDR3 length is 15 residues. CDR1 and CDR2 (germline): SGHRS, YFSETQ. After removal of 4 bases from V and 1 base from J, the junction contained 5 bases not matched to a gene. For the CDR3, the DNA is TGCGCCAGCAGCCCCCGGACAGGGGCGAACACTGAAGCTTTCTTT. It specifies CASSPRTGANTEAFF.

This chain links TRBV28 with TRBJ2-7; 9 nucleotides agree with TRBD1. Unmatched junction bases numbered 12, after V lost 4 bases and J lost 5 bases. This CDR3 comprises 16 residues. CDR1 is MDHEN, CDR2 SYDVKM, per germline. The CDR3 region has the DNA TGTGCCAGCAGTTCTCCCACCGGGACAGGGCGTGACGAGCAGTACTTC. Translation: CASSSPTGTGRDEQYF.

The chain combines TRBV5-1 with TRBJ2-3, with D uncertain. The CDR3 is 17 amino acids. V lost 2 bases and J lost 0, with 16 bases in between. Germline loops: CDR1 SGHRS, CDR2 YFSETQ. The chain's CDR3 is CASSFGPPERSTDTQYF. The DNA of the CDR3 is TGCGCCAGCAGCTTTGGCCCCCCCGAAAGGAGCACAGATACGCAGTATTTT.

As to this clone: Other DNA sequences within the sample encode an identical CDR3. J is TRBJ2-3 and V is TRBV5-1; the match to TRBD2 covers 12 bases. The CDR3 runs 16 residues. Trimming removed 0 bases from V and 3 bases from J; junction bases left unmatched: 2. Germline lookup yields CDR1 SGHRS and CDR2 YFSETQ. As DNA, the CDR3 is TGCGCCAGCAGCTTGGATGGACTAGCGGGAACAGATACGCAGTATTTT. It encodes CASSLDGLAGTDTQYF.

This chain uses TRBV5-4 with TRBJ2-5; TRBD1 is a possible D gene (6 bases). CDR3 size: 14 residues. Germline CDR1 is SGHNT and CDR2 is YYREEE (reference sequence). V lost 4 bases, J lost 2 bases, and 12 bases lay in between. In nucleotides, the CDR3 is TGTGCCAGCAGCCGTCGGACAGAACAAGAGACCCAGTACTTC. This encodes CASSRRTEQETQYF.

This chain joins TRBV28 and TRBJ2-2; 10 bases match TRBD1. V lost 6 bases, J lost 4 bases, and 8 bases stayed unmatched. The CDR3 runs to 16 residues. CDR1 and CDR2 from the germline V gene are MDHEN and SYDVKM. CDR3 protein: CASRVRDRGTTGELFF. CDR3 DNA: TGTGCCAGCAGGGTCCGGGACAGGGGAACCACCGGGGAGCTGTTTTTT.

The chain uses TRBV6-6 and TRBJ2-5, with 7 nucleotides matching TRBD1. V trimming: 6 bases; J trimming: 3 bases; junction bases outside the gene matches: 4. Germline V gene lookup returns CDR1 MNHNY and CDR2 SVGAGI (reference sequence). This CDR3 region has 13 residues. The CDR3, as DNA: TGTGCCAGCAGCCGACAGGGTGAAGAGACCCAGTACTTC. It codes for CASSRQGEETQYF.

This chain connects TRBV7-9 to TRBJ1-3; D gene uncertain. The CDR3 spans 15 residues. Germline V gene sequence: CDR1 SEHNR, CDR2 FQNEAQ (reference sequence). Trimming took 3 bases from V and 0 from J, leaving 9 bases between them. The CDR3 region is CASSFQSSSGNTIYF. The DNA of the CDR3 is TGTGCCAGCAGCTTTCAGTCGAGCTCTGGAAACACCATATATTTT. Filled out from reference TRBV7-9 and TRBJ1-3, the complete variable domain reads DTGVSQNPRHKITKRGQNVTFRCDPISEHNRLYWYRQTLGQGPEFLTYFQNEAQLEKSRLLSDRFSAERPKGSFSTLEIQRTEQGDSAMYLCASSFQSSSGNTIYFGEGSWLTVV.

The rearrangement links TRBV7-2 to TRBJ2-1, with 12 bases that match TRBD2. The trim removed 5 bases at V and 7 bases at J, leaving 3 bases unmatched. This CDR3 spans 14 amino acids. Per germline, CDR1 SGHTA and CDR2 FQGNSA. CDR3 sequence: CASSQTSGGNEQFF. DNA for the CDR3: TGTGCCAGCAGCCAGACTAGCGGGGGTAATGAGCAGTTCTTC.

The chain uses TRBV6-1 and TRBJ2-5; 7 nucleotides agree with TRBD2. CDR3 length: 14 residues. CDR1 and CDR2 from the germline V gene are MNHNS and SASEGT. V shed 6 bases and J 5 bases; nucleotides not matched to a gene: 9. The CDR3 bases are TGTGCCAGCAGCCTCCGGCGGGAGTGGGAGACCCAGTACTTC. The encoded protein is CASSLRREWETQYF.

V usage is TRBV2 and J usage is TRBJ1-5, with unresolved D. Looked up from germline, CDR1 is SNHLY and CDR2 is FYNNEI. The CDR3 is 13 amino acids. V was shortened by 7 bases and J by 8 bases, with 15 bases between the two germline ends. CDR3 coding DNA: TGTGCCAGCACCACCGGGGAGTACGAGCCCCAGCATTTT. Protein product: CASTTGEYEPQHF.

This rearrangement joins TRBV7-9 to TRBJ2-2; 9 nucleotides match TRBD2. Germline V CDR1 and CDR2: SEHNR, FQNEAQ (reference sequence). The V gene end was trimmed by 4 bases and the J gene end by 5 bases; junction bases not matched to a gene: 11. CDR3 length: 17 amino acids. The chain's CDR3 is CASSSLSGSRSTGELFF. The CDR3 bases are TGTGCCAGCAGCTCTCTTAGCGGGAGCCGGAGTACCGGGGAGCTGTTTTTT.

Comment on this clone: The sample holds other DNA sequences that translate to the same CDR3. The CDR3 region has the DNA TGCGCCAGCAGCTTGGGGACAGGGAACACCGGGGAGCTGTTTTTT. This gives the protein CASSLGTGNTGELFF. V usage is TRBV5-1 and J usage is TRBJ2-2; 7 nucleotides line up with TRBD1. This CDR3 comprises 15 residues. The germline CDR1 and CDR2 sequences are SGHRS and YFSETQ. Trimming at V came to 0 bases and at J to 1 base, leaving 0 bases not matched to a gene.

CDR3 coding DNA: TGTGCCAGCAGCTTTGAGAACACTGAAGCTTTCTTT. Protein: CASSFENTEAFF. The rearrangement joins TRBV5-6 to TRBJ1-1; D not certain. Trimming removed 2 bases at V and 1 base at J, with 3 bases between. This CDR3 contains 12 residues. CDR1 is SGHDT, CDR2 YYEEEE, per germline.

With respect to this clone: This specimen includes other DNA sequences encoding the same CDR3. The rearrangement links TRBV4-1 to TRBJ2-7, with D hard to call. With 0 bases removed from V and 0 bases from J, the gap between germline ends came to 12 bases. Germline lookup yields CDR1 MGHRA and CDR2 YSYEKL. The CDR3 contains 16 residues. CDR3 loop: CASSQDATRSSYEQYF. CDR3 DNA sequence: TGCGCCAGCAGCCAAGATGCGACCAGGAGCTCCTACGAGCAGTACTTC.

The chain has TRBV6-5 and TRBJ1-6; D ambiguous. The CDR3 loop spans 12 amino acids. The V end was cut by 8 bases, the J end by 9 bases, with 11 bases between. CDR1 MNHEY and CDR2 SVGAGI come from the germline V gene. The CDR3 loop reads CASWTSGSPLHF. CDR3 nucleotides: TGTGCCAGCTGGACCAGCGGTTCACCCCTCCACTTT.

J is TRBJ2-1 and V is TRBV7-9, with 13 bases identical to TRBD2. This CDR3 contains 17 residues. Looked up from germline, CDR1 is SEHNR and CDR2 is FQNEAQ (reference sequence). The J segment lost 5 bases and the V segment lost 0 bases, leaving 4 bases of the junction unmatched. DNA for the CDR3: TGTGCCAGCAGCTTAGCGGAGGGACTAGCGGGAAACAATGAGCAGTTCTTC. This translates into CASSLAEGLAGNNEQFF. The variable domain in full, completed from reference TRBV7-9 and TRBJ2-1, reads DTGVSQNPRHKITKRGQNVTFRCDPISEHNRLYWYRQTLGQGPEFLTYFQNEAQLEKSRLLSDRFSAERPKGSFSTLEIQRTEQGDSAMYLCASSLAEGLAGNNEQFFGPGTRLTVL.

The rearrangement uses TRBV7-6 and TRBJ1-1; D remains ambiguous. CDR1 is SGHVS, CDR2 FNYEAQ, per germline. The CDR3 spans 14 residues. V was pared by 1 base and J by 12 bases, with 18 bases between. The CDR3 region is CASSLDFGTTKSFF. The CDR3 region has the DNA TGTGCCAGCAGCTTAGACTTCGGAACAACGAAATCTTTCTTT.

V and J are TRBV29-1 and TRBJ2-7; weak D call: TRBD2 (7 bases). The CDR3 length is 14 residues. Between the trimmed V and J ends, which lost 6 bases and 3 bases, there was a span of 18 bases. Per germline, CDR1 SQVTM and CDR2 ANQGSEA. The CDR3 is CSVGGRLSSYEQYF. DNA for the CDR3: TGCAGCGTCGGGGGGCGTCTTTCAAGCTACGAGCAGTACTTC.

This clone has just one count. The rearrangement uses TRBV7-9 and TRBJ1-1; D unresolved. This CDR3 spans 14 amino acids. Between the trimmed V and J ends, which lost 7 bases and 0 bases, there was a span of 12 bases. Germline CDR1 SEHNR, CDR2 FQNEAQ (reference sequence). The chain's CDR3 is CASTPSLVNTEAFF. CDR3 nucleotides: TGTGCCAGCACCCCCAGTCTTGTGAACACTGAAGCTTTCTTT. Based on the CDR3 plus reference TRBV7-9 and TRBJ1-1, the full variable domain is DTGVSQNPRHKITKRGQNVTFRCDPISEHNRLYWYRQTLGQGPEFLTYFQNEAQLEKSRLLSDRFSAERPKGSFSTLEIQRTEQGDSAMYLCASTPSLVNTEAFFGQGTRLTVV.

The V gene is TRBV2, the J gene TRBJ2-7, with TRBD2 identical over 7 bases. V lost 5 bases to trimming and J lost 1 base; unmatched junction nucleotides: 8. The CDR3 spans 15 residues. Germline assignment: CDR1 SNHLY and CDR2 FYNNEI. The CDR3 DNA sequence: TGTGCCAGCAGTACACGGCAAGCGGGGTCCTACGAGCAGTACTTC. Its protein product is CASSTRQAGSYEQYF. Drawing the rest from reference TRBV2 and TRBJ2-7, the complete variable domain is EPEVTQTPSHQVTQMGQEVILRCVPISNHLYFYWYRQILGQKVEFLVSFYNNEISEKSEIFDDQFSVERPDGSNFTLKIRSTKLEDSAMYFCASSTRQAGSYEQYFGPGTRLTVT.

CDR3 region: CASSVSPSSSTDTQYF. As DNA, the CDR3 is TGTGCCAGCAGCGTAAGCCCAAGCAGTAGCACAGATACGCAGTATTTT. The chain joins TRBV9 to TRBJ2-3; the D is unclear. V was clipped by 1 base and J by 0 bases, with 12 bases between them. The CDR3 is 16 amino acids. CDR1 SGDLS and CDR2 YYNGEE come from the germline V gene.

V usage is TRBV30 and J usage is TRBJ2-7, with TRBD1 identical over 7 bases. After removal of 5 bases from V and 1 base from J, the junction contained 5 bases not matched to a gene. The CDR3 has 13 residues. Germline V lookup: CDR1 GTSNPN, CDR2 SVGIG (reference sequence). The CDR3 DNA follows: TGTGCCTGGGCCGGGACAGTTTCCTACGAGCAGTACTTC. Translating it yields CAWAGTVSYEQYF.

This clone was recorded only once. J is TRBJ2-3 and V is TRBV2, with D unclear. CDR3 size: 14 residues. Per germline, CDR1 SNHLY and CDR2 FYNNEI. The V and J ends lost 5 bases and 0 bases respectively, with 9 bases between them. CDR3 nucleotides: TGTGCCAGCAGTCAGGAGTCTAGCACAGATACGCAGTATTTT. Protein: CASSQESSTDTQYF.

This clone was detected only once. This chain uses TRBV7-2 with TRBJ2-7; D is perhaps TRBD2 (6 bases). V dropped 0 bases and J dropped 0 bases, with 12 bases sitting between them. The CDR3 sequence is 16 residues long. The germline V gene has CDR1 SGHTA and CDR2 FQGNSA. The CDR3 coding sequence is TGTGCCAGCAGCTTAGCTAGCGGTCCAAGCTCCTACGAGCAGTACTTC. Its translation is CASSLASGPSSYEQYF.

This rearrangement joins TRBV5-1 to TRBJ2-7, with a tentative D call TRBD2 (6 bases). V was pared by 3 bases and J by 0 bases, with 16 bases between. This CDR3 has 16 residues. Germline values: CDR1 SGHRS, CDR2 YFSETQ. The CDR3 is CASSSGLFLRSYEQYF. The CDR3 DNA sequence: TGCGCCAGCAGCTCGGGACTTTTCCTCCGCTCCTACGAGCAGTACTTC.

This clone appeared a single time. This chain links TRBV10-3 with TRBJ1-6; 11 bases line up with TRBD1. V dropped 3 bases and J dropped 0; count of bases not matched to a gene: 1. This CDR3 contains 17 residues. Germline values: CDR1 ENHRY, CDR2 SYGVKD. CDR3 nucleotides: TGTGCCATCAGTGATGGGACAGGGGGCTCCTATAATTCACCCCTCCACTTT. This translates into CAISDGTGGSYNSPLHF.

The chain couples TRBV29-1 to TRBJ2-7, with TRBD2 as a possible D gene (5 bases). There are 13 residues in the CDR3. V gave up 6 bases and J gave up 6 bases, with 18 bases separating them. CDR1 is SQVTM, CDR2 ANQGSEA, per germline. The CDR3 loop is CSVEWTGSGEQYF. CDR3 DNA sequence: TGCAGCGTGGAATGGACGGGGAGTGGCGAGCAGTACTTC.

The gene calls are TRBV7-2 and TRBJ2-7; TRBD2 might be the D (5 bases). Trimming cost V 2 bases and J 12 bases, with 20 bases left between them. This CDR3 has 14 residues. Germline V gene sequence: CDR1 SGHTA, CDR2 FQGNSA. CDR3 in DNA: TGTGCCAGCAGCTTAAGCGGCGGAGGCCCGAATCTGTACTTC. The encoded protein is CASSLSGGGPNLYF.